These 20 T cell receptor beta chains came from one sample sequenced in a study of CD8+ T cells in alopecia areata. As the sequencing template, cDNA was produced by extracting RNA and reverse transcribing it. The data were produced by immunoSEQ multiplex PCR, yet TCRdb's version contains in-frame clones alone and is incomplete. Seen here are 80,000 to 100,000 clones, approximately 42% observed once, and the top ten hold 1.3%. The sequencing input was CD4+ T cells sorted from blood. The receptors stem from a human donor with alopecia areata.

As DNA, the CDR3 is TGTGCCAGCAGCCCAAAGGGGTCAGGGACAGATACGCAGTATTTT. This translates into CASSPKGSGTDTQYF. V gene TRBV5-6 combines with J gene TRBJ2-3, with D perhaps TRBD1 (5 bases). Germline CDR1 is SGHDT and CDR2 is YYEEEE. The CDR3 has 15 amino acids. V was clipped by 4 bases and J by 3 bases, with 15 bases between them.

This clone was found a few times. In nucleotides, the CDR3 is TGTGCCAGCAGCCAACTAATCGGACAGGGTTCCGGCTATGGCTACACCTTC. Translated, it gives CASSQLIGQGSGYGYTF. J is TRBJ1-2 and V is TRBV4-2; 8 nucleotides match TRBD1. CDR3 length equals 17 residues. Germline values: CDR1 LGHNA, CDR2 YNFKEQ. The V segment lost 2 bases and the J segment 4 bases; nucleotides outside the gene matches: 12.

The chain has TRBV18 and TRBJ2-6; D might be TRBD2 (6 bases). Per germline, CDR1 KGHSH and CDR2 LQKENI. The CDR3 totals 16 residues. The ends were cut back, 5 bases at V and 2 bases at J, with 13 bases in the middle. CDR3 residues: CASSGEGLPGANVLTF. For the CDR3, the DNA is TGTGCCAGCTCAGGAGAGGGACTGCCTGGGGCCAACGTCCTGACTTTC.

The CDR3 region has the DNA TGTGCCTGGAGGTGGGATGCCTCTGGGGCCAACGTCCTGACTTTC. Encoded protein: CAWRWDASGANVLTF. This chain connects TRBV30 to TRBJ2-6; the D is unclear. This CDR3 has 15 residues. Germline V gene sequence: CDR1 GTSNPN, CDR2 SVGIG (reference sequence). V lost 3 bases and J lost 0, with 9 bases in between. The full variable domain, completed using reference TRBV30 and TRBJ2-6, is SQTIHQWPATLVQPVGSPLSLECTVEGTSNPNLYWYRQAAGRGLQLLFYSVGIGQISSEVPQNLSASRPQDRQFILSSKKLLLSDSGFYLCAWRWDASGANVLTFGAGSRLTVL.

The chain has TRBV7-9 and TRBJ2-7; the D is unclear. CDR3 length equals 12 residues. V was clipped by 1 base and J by 6 bases, with 7 bases between them. Germline V CDR1 and CDR2: SEHNR, FQNEAQ (reference sequence). CDR3: CASSLDFREQYF. In DNA form, the CDR3 reads TGTGCCAGCAGCTTAGATTTTCGCGAGCAGTACTTC.

This clone has more than one count but fewer than ten. For the CDR3, the DNA is TGTGCCAGCTCACCGCCAGGGTTAAATGAGCAGTTCTTC. Translating it yields CASSPPGLNEQFF. This sequence joins TRBV18 and TRBJ2-1, with TRBD1 as a possible D gene (5 bases). CDR1 KGHSH and CDR2 LQKENI come from the germline V gene. V lost 3 bases to trimming and J lost 7 bases, with 10 bases between them. The CDR3 has 13 residues.

CDR3 in DNA: TGCGCCAGCAGCCAGGAAGCGGGGGTTAATGAGCAGTTCTTC. Encoded protein: CASSQEAGVNEQFF. The V call is TRBV4-3, the J call TRBJ2-1; 8 nucleotides agree with TRBD2. Germline-derived CDR1 and CDR2 are LGHNA and YSLEER. V shed 3 bases and J 7 bases; nucleotides not matched to a gene: 5. This CDR3 is 14 amino acids long.

The chain recombines TRBV18 with TRBJ2-5; D is ambiguous. CDR1 and CDR2 (germline): KGHSH, LQKENI. The CDR3 extends over 13 amino acids. With 3 bases removed from V and 2 bases from J, the gap between germline ends came to 7 bases. The CDR3 sequence: CASSPGVQETQYF. In DNA, the CDR3 is TGTGCCAGCTCACCTGGCGTACAAGAGACCCAGTACTTC.

The chain has TRBV14 and TRBJ1-2, with unresolved D. The length of the CDR3 is 15 residues. Germline values: CDR1 SGHDN, CDR2 FVKESK. Trimming left V 2 bases short and J 0 bases short, with 10 bases between. The CDR3, as DNA: TGTGCCAGCAGCCAAATCGCAGTCCCTAACTATGGCTACACCTTC. The encoded protein is CASSQIAVPNYGYTF.

The table lists this clone with a few counts. The V call is TRBV19, the J call TRBJ1-5, with 7 bases fitting TRBD1. The CDR3 loop spans 17 amino acids. The V segment lost 5 bases and the J segment 1 base; nucleotides outside the gene matches: 11. Germline V gene lookup returns CDR1 LNHDA and CDR2 SQIVND (reference sequence). The CDR3 is CASSAWYRGGSNQPQHF. For the CDR3, the DNA is TGTGCCAGTAGTGCTTGGTACAGGGGTGGGAGCAATCAGCCCCAGCATTTT. The complete variable domain, with remaining parts taken from reference TRBV19 and TRBJ1-5, reads DGGITQSPKYLFRKEGQNVTLSCEQNLNHDAMYWYRQDPGQGLRLIYYSQIVNDFQKGDIAEGYSVSREKKESFPLTVTSAQKNPTAFYLCASSAWYRGGSNQPQHFGDGTRLSIL.

This chain joins TRBV28 and TRBJ1-1, with D perhaps TRBD1 (5 bases). Trimming took off 11 bases at V and 4 bases at J, with 11 bases between the two ends. The germline CDR1 and CDR2 sequences are MDHEN and SYDVKM. The CDR3 sequence is 11 residues long. The CDR3 sequence: CACGRVTEAFF. The CDR3 DNA follows: TGTGCCTGTGGCAGGGTCACTGAAGCTTTCTTT.

CDR3 sequence: CASSQVVARADTQYF. The CDR3 nucleotides read TGTGCCAGCAGCCAAGTGGTGGCCCGGGCAGATACGCAGTATTTT. The chain employs TRBV4-2 and TRBJ2-3; D is undetermined. CDR1 and CDR2 (germline): LGHNA, YNFKEQ. V shed 1 base and J shed 4 bases, with 12 bases lying between them. There are 15 residues in the CDR3.

This clone was observed a few times. The chain links TRBV30 to TRBJ1-4, with 8 bases aligning to TRBD1. J lost 4 bases, V lost 3 bases, and 4 bases had no gene match. The CDR3 runs to 14 residues. From germline, CDR1 is GTSNPN and CDR2 SVGIG (reference sequence). The CDR3 is CAWSGQGYNEKLFF. For the CDR3, the DNA is TGTGCCTGGAGCGGACAGGGCTATAATGAAAAACTGTTTTTT.

The chain uses TRBV25-1 and TRBJ2-3, with 12 bases identical to TRBD2. The V segment lost 7 bases and the J segment 3 bases; nucleotides outside the gene matches: 8. The germline CDR1 and CDR2 sequences are MGHDK and SYGVNS. There are 16 residues in the CDR3. CDR3 amino acids: CASTFSLAGGTDTQYF. For the CDR3, the DNA is TGTGCCAGCACTTTCAGTCTAGCGGGGGGGACAGATACGCAGTATTTT.

The rearrangement joins TRBV7-2 to TRBJ2-5; 8 bases agree with TRBD2. Per the germline V gene, CDR1 is SGHTA and CDR2 is FQGNSA. Unmatched junction bases numbered 5, after V lost 3 bases and J lost 5 bases. This CDR3 contains 14 residues. The CDR3 DNA follows: TGTGCCAGCAGCTTCAGCGGGGGCCGGGAGACCCAGTACTTC. This gives the protein CASSFSGGRETQYF.

This clone was counted only a few times. A much larger clone sits a single nucleotide away, making a read error possible. The V call is TRBV9, the J call TRBJ2-3; D remains ambiguous. Trimming stripped 0 bases from V and 4 bases from J, with 0 bases between. CDR1 SGDLS and CDR2 YYNGEE come from the germline V gene. The CDR3 is 11 amino acids. CDR3 coding DNA: TGTGCCAGCAGCGTAGCAGATACGCAGTATTTT. Protein: CASSVADTQYF.

The chain links TRBV5-1 to TRBJ2-1; 14 bases fit TRBD2. Germline trimming cut 0 bases from V and 0 bases from J; bases unmatched to any gene: 8. Germline V CDR1 and CDR2: SGHRS, YFSETQ. CDR3 length: 20 residues. The CDR3, as DNA: TGCGCCAGCAGCTTGGGCGGACTAGCGGGGGGCCCGAGCTCCTACAATGAGCAGTTCTTC. Protein product: CASSLGGLAGGPSSYNEQFF.

The chain links TRBV4-2 to TRBJ2-3; D is unclear. The CDR3 runs 15 residues. Germline CDR1 and CDR2: LGHNA and YNFKEQ. Deletions cut 5 bases from V and 5 bases from J, with 17 bases between. The DNA of the CDR3 is TGTGCCAGCAGCTTGGTTGGCAGGTTGGTAGATACGCAGTATTTT. Its translation is CASSLVGRLVDTQYF.

The V call is TRBV5-1, the J call TRBJ2-7; possibly TRBD1 for D (5 bases). CDR1 SGHRS and CDR2 YFSETQ come from the germline V gene. Trimming took 0 bases from V and 1 from J, leaving 11 bases between them. The CDR3 covers 15 residues. The CDR3 region is CASSLEVGVSYEQYF. Written as DNA, the CDR3 is TGCGCCAGCAGCTTGGAGGTAGGGGTGTCCTACGAGCAGTACTTC.

The chain combines TRBV5-1 with TRBJ2-5; D is uncertain. The CDR3 sequence is 15 residues long. Trimming took off 0 bases at V and 4 bases at J, with 13 bases between the two ends. CDR1 is SGHRS, CDR2 YFSETQ, per germline. CDR3 sequence: CASSLGPTMIETQYF. CDR3 sequence (DNA): TGCGCCAGCAGCTTGGGGCCCACGATGATAGAGACCCAGTACTTC. The variable domain in full, completed from reference TRBV5-1 and TRBJ2-5, reads KAGVTQTPRYLIKTRGQQVTLSCSPISGHRSVSWYQQTPGQGLQFLFEYFSETQRNKGNFPGRFSGRQFSNSRSEMNVSTLELGDSALYLCASSLGPTMIETQYFGPGTRLLVL.